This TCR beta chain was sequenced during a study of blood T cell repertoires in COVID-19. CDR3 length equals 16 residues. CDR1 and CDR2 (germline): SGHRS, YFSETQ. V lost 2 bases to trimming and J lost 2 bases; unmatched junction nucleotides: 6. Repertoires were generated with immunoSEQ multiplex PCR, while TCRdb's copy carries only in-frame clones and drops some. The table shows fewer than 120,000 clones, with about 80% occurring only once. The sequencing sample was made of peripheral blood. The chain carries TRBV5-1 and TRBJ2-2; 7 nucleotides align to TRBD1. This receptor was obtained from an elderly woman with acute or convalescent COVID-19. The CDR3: CASSLTGTVNTGELFF. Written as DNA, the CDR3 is TGCGCCAGCAGCTTAACCGGGACAGTCAACACCGGGGAGCTGTTTTTT. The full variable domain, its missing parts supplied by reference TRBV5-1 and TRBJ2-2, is KAGVTQTPRYLIKTRGQQVTLSCSPISGHRSVSWYQQTPGQGLQFLFEYFSETQRNKGNFPGRFSGRQFSNSRSEMNVSTLELGDSALYLCASSLTGTVNTGELFFGEGSRLTVL.